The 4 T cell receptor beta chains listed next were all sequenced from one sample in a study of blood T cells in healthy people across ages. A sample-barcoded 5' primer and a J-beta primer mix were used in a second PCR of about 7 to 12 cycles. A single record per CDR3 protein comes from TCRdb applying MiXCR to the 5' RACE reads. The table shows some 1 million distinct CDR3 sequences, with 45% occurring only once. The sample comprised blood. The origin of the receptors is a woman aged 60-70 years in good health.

CDR3 loop: CASRAGTSNQPQHF. CDR3 in DNA: TGTGCCAGCAGGGCCGGGACATCTAATCAGCCCCAGCATTTT. The chain uses TRBV27 and TRBJ1-5, with D perhaps TRBD1 (6 bases). The germline V gene encodes CDR1 MNHEY and CDR2 SMNVEV (reference sequence). The CDR3 loop spans 14 amino acids. Trimming shortened V by 6 bases and J by 4 bases, and 13 bases separated the two germline ends.

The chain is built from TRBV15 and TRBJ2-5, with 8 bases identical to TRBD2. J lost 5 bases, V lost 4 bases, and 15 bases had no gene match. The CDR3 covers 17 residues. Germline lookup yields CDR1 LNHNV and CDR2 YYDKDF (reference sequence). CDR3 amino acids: CATSTGLVFESGETQYF. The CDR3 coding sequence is TGTGCCACCAGCACGGGACTAGTCTTCGAATCGGGGGAGACCCAGTACTTC.

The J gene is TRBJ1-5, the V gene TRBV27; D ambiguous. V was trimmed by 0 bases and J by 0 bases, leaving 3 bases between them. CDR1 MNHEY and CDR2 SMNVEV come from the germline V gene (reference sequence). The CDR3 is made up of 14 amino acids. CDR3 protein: CASSLSTSNQPQHF. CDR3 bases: TGTGCCAGCAGTTTATCGACTAGCAATCAGCCCCAGCATTTT.

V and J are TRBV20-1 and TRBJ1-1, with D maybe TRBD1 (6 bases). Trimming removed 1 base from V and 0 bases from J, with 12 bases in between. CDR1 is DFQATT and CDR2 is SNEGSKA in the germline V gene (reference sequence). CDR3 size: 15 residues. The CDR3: CSARVGGRMNTEAFF. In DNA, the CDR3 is TGCAGTGCTAGAGTGGGGGGCAGAATGAACACTGAAGCTTTCTTT.